This entry lists 30 T cell receptor beta chains sequenced from one sample in a study of blood T cell repertoires in COVID-19. Data came from immunoSEQ multiplex PCR; TCRdb stores just in-frame clones and leaves some out. This table has over 130,000 clones, about 86% appearing once. Sequenced sample: peripheral blood. These TCRs come from a man in his 70s with acute or convalescent COVID-19.

V and J are TRBV5-1 and TRBJ2-1; 8 bases map to TRBD2. The V gene end was trimmed by 0 bases and the J gene end by 0 bases; junction bases not matched to a gene: 8. The CDR3 runs 18 residues. The germline CDR1 and CDR2 sequences are SGHRS and YFSETQ. The CDR3 DNA is TGCGCCAGCAGCTTGGGTGGTAGCGGGATCAGCTCCTACAATGAGCAGTTCTTC. Residues: CASSLGGSGISSYNEQFF.

This chain joins TRBV7-8 and TRBJ2-7, with D possibly TRBD1 on 6 matching bases. The CDR3 is 15 residues long. Germline CDR1 SGHVS, CDR2 FQNEAQ. V was trimmed by 2 bases and J by 3 bases, leaving 14 bases between them. CDR3 loop: CASSLRAGADYEQYF. CDR3 sequence (DNA): TGTGCCAGCAGCTTAAGGGCAGGGGCTGACTACGAGCAGTACTTC.

Only one count was recorded for this clone. The CDR3 loop is CASSLGGQVGRLYGYTF. The DNA of the CDR3 is TGCGCCAGCAGCTTGGGGGGACAGGTCGGCCGGTTATATGGCTACACCTTC. The chain is built from TRBV5-1 and TRBJ1-2; 8 bases line up with TRBD1. Germline CDR1 reads SGHRS; CDR2 reads YFSETQ. This CDR3 spans 17 amino acids. Trimming cost V 0 bases and J 5 bases; bases outside gene matches: 12.

The CDR3 reads CASSPRAGGGGSGANVLTF. CDR3 nucleotides: TGTGCCAGCAGCCCGAGAGCAGGGGGCGGCGGATCTGGGGCCAACGTCCTGACTTTC. The chain has TRBV5-4 and TRBJ2-6, with 8 nucleotides matching TRBD1. The CDR3 is 19 amino acids. Germline V CDR1 and CDR2: SGHNT, YYREEE (reference sequence). V dropped 4 bases and J dropped 1; count of bases not matched to a gene: 13.

The chain employs TRBV7-6 and TRBJ2-2; 9 positions agree with TRBD1. The CDR3 contains 16 residues. The V segment lost 1 base and the J segment 4 bases; nucleotides outside the gene matches: 4. The V gene's germline CDR1 is SGHVS and CDR2 FNYEAQ. The CDR3 here is CASSLVGDRATGELFF. CDR3 in DNA: TGTGCCAGCAGCTTAGTAGGGGACAGGGCCACCGGGGAGCTGTTTTTT.

This chain connects TRBV19 to TRBJ2-6; TRBD1 is a possible D gene (6 bases). Germline CDR1 is LNHDA and CDR2 is SQIVND (reference sequence). CDR3 length: 17 amino acids. Trimming took off 4 bases at V and 0 bases at J, with 13 bases between the two ends. The CDR3 DNA is TGTGCCAGTAGTACTCCGGGACATGGCTCTGGGGCCAACGTCCTGACTTTC. Amino acid sequence: CASSTPGHGSGANVLTF.

This clone was counted a single time. The V gene is TRBV7-2, the J gene TRBJ2-5; weak D call: TRBD1 (6 bases). The V end lost 5 bases, the J end lost 5 bases, and 18 bases lay between the germline ends. This CDR3 has 15 amino acids. Per the germline V gene, CDR1 is SGHTA and CDR2 is FQGNSA. CDR3 nucleotide sequence: TGTGCCAGCAGCATCGACAGGAATCGGGTTGAGACCCAGTACTTC. Translating gives CASSIDRNRVETQYF. Complete variable domain (other parts from reference TRBV7-2 and TRBJ2-5): GAGVSQSPSNKVTEKGKDVELRCDPISGHTALYWYRQSLGQGLEFLIYFQGNSAPDKSGLPSDRFSAERTGGSVSTLTIQRTQQEDSAVYLCASSIDRNRVETQYFGPGTRLLVL.

The V call is TRBV7-2, the J call TRBJ1-6; 8 positions match TRBD1. Losses at the gene ends were 3 bases for V and 7 bases for J; bases not matched to a gene: 5. Germline V gene lookup returns CDR1 SGHTA and CDR2 FQGNSA. The CDR3 is 15 residues long. The CDR3 sequence: CASSFAQGANSPLHF. The CDR3 bases are TGTGCCAGCAGCTTCGCGCAGGGGGCAAATTCACCCCTCCACTTT. The variable domain in full, with the rest retrieved from reference TRBV7-2 and TRBJ1-6, is GAGVSQSPSNKVTEKGKDVELRCDPISGHTALYWYRQSLGQGLEFLIYFQGNSAPDKSGLPSDRFSAERTGGSVSTLTIQRTQQEDSAVYLCASSFAQGANSPLHFGNGTRLTVT.

The chain joins TRBV19 to TRBJ2-3; 9 bases are shared with TRBD1. The V segment lost 9 bases and the J segment 3 bases; nucleotides outside the gene matches: 7. Per germline, CDR1 LNHDA and CDR2 SQIVND (reference sequence). There are 14 residues in the CDR3. The CDR3 DNA sequence: TGTGCCAGCCAGCAGGACAGGGGAACAGATACGCAGTATTTT. Translating it yields CASQQDRGTDTQYF.

This clone was found once. V and J are TRBV6-6 and TRBJ2-1, with a tentative D call TRBD1 (5 bases). V was clipped by 6 bases and J by 5 bases, with 8 bases between them. This CDR3 has 12 residues. CDR1 is MNHNY, CDR2 SVGAGI, per germline (reference sequence). CDR3 DNA: TGTGCCAGCAGCCCACAGGACAATGAGCAGTTCTTC. Amino acid sequence: CASSPQDNEQFF.

V gene TRBV12-3 or TRBV12-4 combines with J gene TRBJ1-2, with D possibly matching TRBD1 (6 bases). V lost 1 base and J 7 bases, leaving 10 bases between the germline ends. This CDR3 is built from 13 residues. The DNA of the CDR3 is TGTGCCAGCAGTTTAGGTTCAGGGGTTGGCTACACCTTC. Translated: CASSLGSGVGYTF.

The genes are TRBV5-1 and TRBJ2-7; D is ambiguous. Looked up from germline, CDR1 is SGHRS and CDR2 is YFSETQ. The germline V and J ends were trimmed by 1 base and 5 bases, with 16 bases remaining between them. CDR3 length equals 15 residues. The CDR3 is CASSLKLEVGHEQYF. Here the CDR3 DNA reads TGCGCCAGCAGCTTGAAGCTAGAAGTGGGTCACGAGCAGTACTTC.

The chain has TRBV3-1 (or the pseudogene TRBV3-2) and TRBJ2-1; TRBD1 might be the D (6 bases). CDR3 length equals 13 residues. Germline values: CDR1 LGHDT, CDR2 YNNKEL (reference sequence). V was clipped by 6 bases and J by 6 bases, with 12 bases between them. The CDR3 region is CASRSGVSNEQFF. The CDR3 region has the DNA TGTGCCAGCAGATCAGGGGTATCCAATGAGCAGTTCTTC.

The CDR3 sequence is CASSPELAGGYNEQFF. The CDR3 bases are TGTGCCAGCAGCCCGGAACTAGCGGGAGGGTACAATGAGCAGTTCTTC. This chain connects TRBV3-1 (or the pseudogene TRBV3-2) to TRBJ2-1; 13 bases agree with TRBD2. Germline loops: CDR1 LGHDT, CDR2 YNNKEL (reference sequence). This CDR3 is built from 16 residues. V shed 4 bases, J shed 4 bases, and the junction held 4 bases outside the gene matches.

The genes are TRBV10-3 and TRBJ1-1, with 9 bases that match TRBD1. Looked up from germline, CDR1 is ENHRY and CDR2 is SYGVKD. Trimming took 0 bases from V and 1 from J; bases not matched to a gene: 6. The CDR3 contains 17 residues. DNA of the CDR3: TGTGCCATCAGTGAGTCTTGGGGACAGGGCTCGAACACTGAAGCTTTCTTT. It codes for CAISESWGQGSNTEAFF.

The rearrangement links TRBV2 to TRBJ2-3; 8 bases map to TRBD2. The CDR3 has 12 amino acids. Per germline, CDR1 SNHLY and CDR2 FYNNEI. Unmatched junction bases numbered 4, after V lost 9 bases and J lost 5 bases. CDR3 in amino acids: CARRGAGDTQYF. The CDR3 coding sequence is TGTGCCAGGCGGGGGGCTGGAGATACGCAGTATTTT.

The chain joins TRBV18 to TRBJ2-1; no definite D call. The CDR3 runs 13 residues. Germline V lookup: CDR1 KGHSH, CDR2 LQKENI. With 3 bases removed from V and 5 bases from J, the gap between germline ends came to 8 bases. The CDR3: CASSPSSNNEQFF. The DNA of the CDR3 is TGTGCCAGCTCACCCTCGAGCAACAATGAGCAGTTCTTC.

This sequence joins TRBV7-9 and TRBJ2-5; 12 positions agree with TRBD2. The CDR3 has 17 residues. Germline V gene data show CDR1 as SEHNR and CDR2 as FQNEAQ (reference sequence). With 3 bases clipped from V and 5 bases from J, the junction kept 10 bases outside the gene matches. Here the CDR3 DNA reads TGTGCCAGCAGCTTCTTAGGACTAGCGGGAATATGGGAGACCCAGTACTTC. It encodes CASSFLGLAGIWETQYF. The variable domain in full, with the rest retrieved from reference TRBV7-9 and TRBJ2-5, is DTGVSQNPRHKITKRGQNVTFRCDPISEHNRLYWYRQTLGQGPEFLTYFQNEAQLEKSRLLSDRFSAERPKGSFSTLEIQRTEQGDSAMYLCASSFLGLAGIWETQYFGPGTRLLVL.

The chain carries TRBV7-9 and TRBJ1-2; 10 nucleotides align to TRBD1. Germline CDR1 SEHNR, CDR2 FQNEAQ (reference sequence). The CDR3 consists of 15 residues. The V gene end was trimmed by 7 bases and the J gene end by 2 bases; junction bases not matched to a gene: 7. CDR3 bases: TGTGCCAGCACCTGGGACAGGGGCAGGAACTATGGCTACACCTTC. It yields the protein CASTWDRGRNYGYTF.

The CDR3 loop is CASSLGTSGNDEQFF. DNA for the CDR3: TGTGCCAGCAGCTTAGGGACTAGCGGGAATGATGAGCAGTTCTTC. The chain joins TRBV7-2 to TRBJ2-1; 12 bases map to TRBD2. V lost 1 base and J lost 8; bases outside the gene matches: 3. Germline V gives CDR1 SGHTA, CDR2 FQGNSA. This CDR3 has 15 residues.

This rearrangement joins TRBV5-6 to TRBJ1-1; a weak D match, TRBD1 (6 bases). CDR3 size: 15 residues. CDR1 is SGHDT and CDR2 is YYEEEE in the germline V gene. The V end lost 4 bases, the J end lost 4 bases, and 17 bases lay between the germline ends. The CDR3 here is CASSAYRVGGTEAFF. The DNA for the CDR3 is TGTGCCAGCAGCGCTTACAGGGTAGGGGGCACTGAAGCTTTCTTT.

The V and J genes are TRBV19 and TRBJ2-7; D is perhaps TRBD2 (6 bases). Germline V CDR1 and CDR2: LNHDA, SQIVND (reference sequence). Trimming stripped 3 bases from V and 3 bases from J, with 15 bases between. This CDR3 has 15 residues. CDR3 loop: CASSMSRGRVYEQYF. The CDR3 DNA sequence: TGTGCCAGTAGTATGTCGCGGGGTCGGGTCTACGAGCAGTACTTC.

The gene calls are TRBV28 and TRBJ1-1; 7 bases match TRBD1. V trimming: 5 bases; J trimming: 1 base; junction bases outside the gene matches: 7. Germline V gene data show CDR1 as MDHEN and CDR2 as SYDVKM. The CDR3 consists of 15 residues. In DNA, the CDR3 is TGTGCCAGCAGTCCGCCGCGACAGGGGAACACTGAAGCTTTCTTT. Amino acid sequence: CASSPPRQGNTEAFF.

The chain has TRBV28 and TRBJ1-5; D perhaps matches TRBD1 (6 bases). Germline CDR1 reads MDHEN; CDR2 reads SYDVKM. The V end was cut by 2 bases, the J end by 1 base, with 6 bases between. The CDR3 spans 14 residues. The CDR3 bases are TGTGCCAGCAGTTTAACAGGGAGCAATCAGCCCCAGCATTTT. Translated, it gives CASSLTGSNQPQHF.

The chain links TRBV6-1 to TRBJ2-3; 11 bases are a match to TRBD2. V lost 2 bases to trimming and J lost 5 bases; unmatched junction nucleotides: 3. CDR1 is MNHNS and CDR2 is SASEGT in the germline V gene. The length of the CDR3 is 15 residues. The CDR3 loop is CASSELLAGVDTQYF. The CDR3 DNA is TGTGCCAGCAGTGAACTACTAGCGGGAGTAGATACGCAGTATTTT.

The V and J genes are TRBV29-1 and TRBJ2-7; 7 nucleotides agree with TRBD1. V dropped 8 bases and J dropped 5; count of bases not matched to a gene: 9. Germline V gene data show CDR1 as SQVTM and CDR2 as ANQGSEA. The CDR3 is made up of 12 amino acids. CDR3 protein: CSTTGAGDEQYF. The CDR3 nucleotides read TGCAGCACTACAGGGGCAGGGGACGAGCAGTACTTC.

The gene calls are TRBV5-4 and TRBJ2-3, with TRBD2 identical over 8 bases. Germline CDR1 SGHNT, CDR2 YYREEE (reference sequence). CDR3 length: 14 residues. Losses at the gene ends were 3 bases for V and 6 bases for J; bases not matched to a gene: 6. The CDR3 spells CASSSSGLGDTQYF. As DNA, the CDR3 is TGTGCCAGCAGCTCCTCGGGACTAGGTGATACGCAGTATTTT. Full variable domain (remainder filled in from reference TRBV5-4 and TRBJ2-3): ETGVTQSPTHLIKTRGQQVTLRCSSQSGHNTVSWYQQALGQGPQFIFQYYREEENGRGNFPPRFSGLQFPNYSSELNVNALELDDSALYLCASSSSGLGDTQYFGPGTRLTVL.

This chain joins TRBV7-2 and TRBJ2-1; 7 nucleotides align to TRBD2. This CDR3 region has 15 residues. V trimming: 6 bases; J trimming: 10 bases; junction bases outside the gene matches: 15. Germline lookup yields CDR1 SGHTA and CDR2 FQGNSA. The chain's CDR3 is CASRIQAGVLGEQFF. The CDR3 nucleotides read TGTGCCAGCAGGATCCAGGCGGGAGTACTAGGAGAGCAGTTCTTC.

This clone was picked up a small number of times. This chain uses TRBV7-2 with TRBJ2-7; 7 nucleotides line up with TRBD1. The germline CDR1 and CDR2 sequences are SGHTA and FQGNSA. The CDR3 length is 15 residues. V was pared by 6 bases and J by 2 bases, with 10 bases of the junction left unmatched. CDR3 bases: TGTGCCAGCAGACGACTCCCCGGGACAGCCTACGAGCAGTACTTC. It translates to CASRRLPGTAYEQYF.

The chain uses TRBV9 and TRBJ2-5; TRBD2 matches 14 bases. There are 16 residues in the CDR3. Trimming at V came to 3 bases and at J to 2 bases, leaving 3 bases not matched to a gene. Germline V gene lookup returns CDR1 SGDLS and CDR2 YYNGEE. CDR3 coding DNA: TGTGCCAGCAGCGACGGGACTAGCGGGAGACAAGAGACCCAGTACTTC. Its protein product is CASSDGTSGRQETQYF.